This TCR beta chain was sequenced in a study of blood T cell repertoires in COVID-19. Study in general: Italy, Spain and the United States were the sources of the convalescent and acute COVID-19 samples. Sample material is recorded as cDNA or gDNA derived from T cells, B-cell-depleted T cells, or PBMCs.

The CDR3 runs to 12 residues. Germline CDR1 reads WSHSY; CDR2 reads SAAADI. Trimming took off 6 bases at V and 5 bases at J, with 10 bases between the two ends. Libraries were prepared by immunoSEQ multiplex PCR; TCRdb keeps only in-frame clonotypes and omits some of them. Among 300,000 to 350,000 clones listed, approximately 87% were seen once. This chain joins TRBV10-2 and TRBJ2-5, with D perhaps matching TRBD2 (5 bases). The clonotype originates from a woman between 50 and 59 years old with COVID-19, enrolled during active disease. Sequencing used peripheral blood. Written as DNA, the CDR3 is TGCGCCAGCAGCGGGGTCGGGGAGACCCAGTACTTC. Its protein is CASSGVGETQYF.